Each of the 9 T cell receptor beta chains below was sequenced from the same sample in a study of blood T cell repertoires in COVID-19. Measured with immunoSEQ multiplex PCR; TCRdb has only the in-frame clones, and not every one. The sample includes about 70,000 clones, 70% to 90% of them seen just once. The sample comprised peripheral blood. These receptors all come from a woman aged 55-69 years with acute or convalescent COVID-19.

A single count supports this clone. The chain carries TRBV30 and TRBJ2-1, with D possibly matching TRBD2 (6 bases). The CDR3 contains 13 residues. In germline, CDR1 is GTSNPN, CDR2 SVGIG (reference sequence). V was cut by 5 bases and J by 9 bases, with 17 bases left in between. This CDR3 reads CAWGGLPAREQFF. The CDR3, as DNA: TGTGCCTGGGGGGGACTCCCCGCCCGTGAGCAGTTCTTC.

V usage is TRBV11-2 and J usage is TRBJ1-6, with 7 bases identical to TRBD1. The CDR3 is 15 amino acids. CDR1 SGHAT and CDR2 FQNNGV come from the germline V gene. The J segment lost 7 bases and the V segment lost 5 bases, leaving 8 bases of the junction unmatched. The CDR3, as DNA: TGTGCCAGCAGCCCCCTGACAGGGACCAATTCACCCCTCCACTTT. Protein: CASSPLTGTNSPLHF.

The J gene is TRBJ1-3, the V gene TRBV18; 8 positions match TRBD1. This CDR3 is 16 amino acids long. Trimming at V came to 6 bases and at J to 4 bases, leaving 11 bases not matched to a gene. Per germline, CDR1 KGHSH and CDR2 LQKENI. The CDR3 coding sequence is TGTGCCAGCTCGACGGACAGGGTATCTACAGGAAACACCATATATTTT. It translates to CASSTDRVSTGNTIYF.

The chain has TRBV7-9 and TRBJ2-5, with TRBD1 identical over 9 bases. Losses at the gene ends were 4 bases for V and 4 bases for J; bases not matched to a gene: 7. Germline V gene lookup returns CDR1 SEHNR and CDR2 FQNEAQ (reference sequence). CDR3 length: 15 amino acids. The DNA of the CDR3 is TGTGCCAGCAGCTCCGGACAGGGGAATGTAGAGACCCAGTACTTC. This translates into CASSSGQGNVETQYF. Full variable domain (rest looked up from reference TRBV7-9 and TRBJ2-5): DTGVSQNPRHKITKRGQNVTFRCDPISEHNRLYWYRQTLGQGPEFLTYFQNEAQLEKSRLLSDRFSAERPKGSFSTLEIQRTEQGDSAMYLCASSSGQGNVETQYFGPGTRLLVL.

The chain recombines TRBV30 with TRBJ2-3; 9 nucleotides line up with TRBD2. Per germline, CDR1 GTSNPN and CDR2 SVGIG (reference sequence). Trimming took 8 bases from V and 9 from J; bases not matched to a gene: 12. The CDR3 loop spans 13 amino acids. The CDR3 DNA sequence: TGTGCCGGGGGGGGGCTAGCGGGGCAAACGCAGTATTTT. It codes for CAGGGLAGQTQYF.

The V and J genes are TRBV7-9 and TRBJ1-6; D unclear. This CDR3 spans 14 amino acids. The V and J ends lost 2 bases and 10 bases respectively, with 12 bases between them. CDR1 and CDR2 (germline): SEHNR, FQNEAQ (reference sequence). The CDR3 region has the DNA TGTGCCAGCAGCTTATCGGGGAATTCATCACCCCTCCACTTT. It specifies CASSLSGNSSPLHF.

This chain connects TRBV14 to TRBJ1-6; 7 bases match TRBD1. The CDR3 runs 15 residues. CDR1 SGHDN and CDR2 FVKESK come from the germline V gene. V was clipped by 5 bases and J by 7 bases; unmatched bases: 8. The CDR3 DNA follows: TGTGCCAGCAGCGGAATGACAGGGTTCAATTCACCCCTCCACTTT. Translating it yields CASSGMTGFNSPLHF.

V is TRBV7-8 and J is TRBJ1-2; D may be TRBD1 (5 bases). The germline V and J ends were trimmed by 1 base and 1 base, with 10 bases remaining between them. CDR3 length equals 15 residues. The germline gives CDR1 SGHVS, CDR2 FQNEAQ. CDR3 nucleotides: TGTGCCAGCAGCTTAGGGGGCTCTAGTAACTATGGCTACACCTTC. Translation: CASSLGGSSNYGYTF.

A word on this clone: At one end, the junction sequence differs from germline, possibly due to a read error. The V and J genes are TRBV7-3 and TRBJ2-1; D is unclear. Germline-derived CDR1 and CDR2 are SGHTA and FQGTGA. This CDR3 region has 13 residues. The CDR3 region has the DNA TGTGCCAGCAGCTTAACGTCTTACACTGAGCAGTTCTTC. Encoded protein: CASSLTSYTEQFF. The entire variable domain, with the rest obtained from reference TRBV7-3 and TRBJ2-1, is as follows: GAGVSQTPSNKVTEKGKYVELRCDPISGHTALYWYRQSLGQGPEFLIYFQGTGAADDSGLPNDRFFAVRPEGSVSTLKIQRTERGDSAVYLCASSLTSYTEQFFGPGTRLTVL.